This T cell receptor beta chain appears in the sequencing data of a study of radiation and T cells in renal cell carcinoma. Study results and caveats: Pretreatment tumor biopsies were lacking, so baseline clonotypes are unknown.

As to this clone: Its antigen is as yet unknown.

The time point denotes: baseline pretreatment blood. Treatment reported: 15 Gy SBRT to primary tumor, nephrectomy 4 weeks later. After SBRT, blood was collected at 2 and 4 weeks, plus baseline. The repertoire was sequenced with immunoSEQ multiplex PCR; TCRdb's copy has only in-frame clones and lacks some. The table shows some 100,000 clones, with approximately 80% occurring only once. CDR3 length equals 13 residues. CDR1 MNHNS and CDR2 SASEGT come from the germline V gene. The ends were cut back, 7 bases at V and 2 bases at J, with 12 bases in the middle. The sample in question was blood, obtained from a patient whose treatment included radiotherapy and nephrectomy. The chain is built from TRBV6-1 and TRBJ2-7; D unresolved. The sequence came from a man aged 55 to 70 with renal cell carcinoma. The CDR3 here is CASTASPAYEQYF. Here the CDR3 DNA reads TGTGCCAGCACCGCATCCCCTGCCTACGAGCAGTACTTC.